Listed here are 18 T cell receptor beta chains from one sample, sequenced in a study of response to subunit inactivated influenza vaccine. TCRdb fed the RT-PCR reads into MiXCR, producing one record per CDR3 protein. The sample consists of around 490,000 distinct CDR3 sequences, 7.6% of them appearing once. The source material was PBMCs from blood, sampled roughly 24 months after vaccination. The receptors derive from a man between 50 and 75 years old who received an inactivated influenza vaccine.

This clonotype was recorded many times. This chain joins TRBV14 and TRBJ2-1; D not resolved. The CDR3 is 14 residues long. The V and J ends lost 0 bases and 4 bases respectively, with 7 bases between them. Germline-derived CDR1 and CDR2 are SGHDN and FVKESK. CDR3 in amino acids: CASSQDHGYNEQFF. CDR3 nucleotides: TGTGCCAGCAGCCAAGATCACGGATACAATGAGCAGTTCTTC.

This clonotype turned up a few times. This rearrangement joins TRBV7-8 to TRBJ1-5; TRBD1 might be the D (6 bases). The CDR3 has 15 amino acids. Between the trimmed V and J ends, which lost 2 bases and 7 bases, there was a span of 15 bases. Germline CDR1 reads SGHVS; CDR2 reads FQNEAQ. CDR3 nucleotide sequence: TGTGCCAGCAGCTTATCTGGGGGGCGGCGGCAGCCCCAGCATTTT. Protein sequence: CASSLSGGRRQPQHF.

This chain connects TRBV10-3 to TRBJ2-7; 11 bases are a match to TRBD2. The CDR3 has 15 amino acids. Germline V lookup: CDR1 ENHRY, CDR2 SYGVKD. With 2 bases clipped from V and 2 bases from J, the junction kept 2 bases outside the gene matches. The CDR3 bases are TGTGCCATCAGTGAGGGGACTAGCGGACCCTACGAGCAGTACTTC. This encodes CAISEGTSGPYEQYF.

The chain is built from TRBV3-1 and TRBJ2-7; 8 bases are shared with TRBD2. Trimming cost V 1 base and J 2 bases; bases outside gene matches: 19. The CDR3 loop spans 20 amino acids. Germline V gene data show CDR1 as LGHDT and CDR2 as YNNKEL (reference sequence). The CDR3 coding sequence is TGTGCCAGCAGCCAAGCTACTAGAGAGGCGGGGGGCGATTCTACCTACGAGCAGTACTTC. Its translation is CASSQATREAGGDSTYEQYF.

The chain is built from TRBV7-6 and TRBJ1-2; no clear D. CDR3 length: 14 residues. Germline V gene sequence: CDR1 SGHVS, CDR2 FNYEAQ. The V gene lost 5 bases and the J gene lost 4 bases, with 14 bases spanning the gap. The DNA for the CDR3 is TGTGCCAGCAGCCCCGTGGCAGATTCCTATGGCTACACCTTC. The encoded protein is CASSPVADSYGYTF.

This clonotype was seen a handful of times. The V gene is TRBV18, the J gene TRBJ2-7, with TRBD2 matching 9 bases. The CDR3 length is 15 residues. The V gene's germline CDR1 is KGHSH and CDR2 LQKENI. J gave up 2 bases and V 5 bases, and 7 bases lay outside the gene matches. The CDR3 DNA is TGTGCCAGCTCAGTCCCCGGGACTAGCACCTACGAGCAGTACTTC. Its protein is CASSVPGTSTYEQYF.

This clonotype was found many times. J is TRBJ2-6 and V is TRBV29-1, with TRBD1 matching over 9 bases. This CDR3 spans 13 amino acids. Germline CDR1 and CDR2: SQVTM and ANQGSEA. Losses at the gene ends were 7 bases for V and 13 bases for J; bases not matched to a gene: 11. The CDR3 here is CSAGTGPSGVLTF. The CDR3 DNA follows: TGCAGCGCCGGGACAGGGCCCTCCGGGGTCCTGACTTTC.

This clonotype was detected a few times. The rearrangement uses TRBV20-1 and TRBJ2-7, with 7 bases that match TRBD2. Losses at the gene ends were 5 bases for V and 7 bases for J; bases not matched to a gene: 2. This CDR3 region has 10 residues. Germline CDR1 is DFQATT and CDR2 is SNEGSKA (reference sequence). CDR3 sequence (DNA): TGCAGTGCTCAAGCGGGGGAGCAGTACTTC. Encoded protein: CSAQAGEQYF.

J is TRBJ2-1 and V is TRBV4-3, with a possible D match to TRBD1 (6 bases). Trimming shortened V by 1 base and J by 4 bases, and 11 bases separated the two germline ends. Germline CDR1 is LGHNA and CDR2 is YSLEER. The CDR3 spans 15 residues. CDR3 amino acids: CASSQGTVPYNEQFF. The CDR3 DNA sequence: TGCGCCAGCAGCCAAGGGACAGTCCCTTACAATGAGCAGTTCTTC.

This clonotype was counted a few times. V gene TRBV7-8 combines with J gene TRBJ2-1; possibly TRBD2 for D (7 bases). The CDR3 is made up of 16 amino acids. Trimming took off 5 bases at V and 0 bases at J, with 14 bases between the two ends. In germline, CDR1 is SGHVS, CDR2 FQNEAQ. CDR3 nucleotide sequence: TGTGCCAGCAGCGCAGGGGAGGGAAGCTCCTACAATGAGCAGTTCTTC. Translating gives CASSAGEGSSYNEQFF.

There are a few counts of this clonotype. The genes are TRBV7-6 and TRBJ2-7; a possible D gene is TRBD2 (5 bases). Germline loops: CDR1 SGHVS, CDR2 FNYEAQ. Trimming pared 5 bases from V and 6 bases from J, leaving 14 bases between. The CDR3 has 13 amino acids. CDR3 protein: CASSPSYAGEQYF. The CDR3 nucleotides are TGTGCCAGCAGCCCGTCTTACGCGGGCGAGCAGTACTTC.

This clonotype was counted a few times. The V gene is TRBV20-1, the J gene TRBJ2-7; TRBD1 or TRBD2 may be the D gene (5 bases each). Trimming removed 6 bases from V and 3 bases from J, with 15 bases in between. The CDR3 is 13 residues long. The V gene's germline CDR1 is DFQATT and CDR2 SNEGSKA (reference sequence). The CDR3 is CSATPGRIYEQYF. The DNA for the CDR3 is TGCAGTGCAACTCCGGGACGAATCTACGAGCAGTACTTC.

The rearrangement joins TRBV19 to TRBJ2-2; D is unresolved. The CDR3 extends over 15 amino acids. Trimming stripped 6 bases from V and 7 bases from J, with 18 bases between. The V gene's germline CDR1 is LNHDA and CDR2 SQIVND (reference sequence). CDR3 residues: CASRISFPSVGELFF. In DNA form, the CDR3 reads TGTGCCAGTAGGATAAGCTTCCCCTCCGTCGGGGAGCTGTTTTTT.

CDR3 loop: CASGGDSDNEQFF. For the CDR3, the DNA is TGTGCTAGTGGGGGGGACAGCGACAATGAGCAGTTCTTC. The chain employs TRBV12-5 and TRBJ2-1; 7 nucleotides line up with TRBD1. Germline loops: CDR1 LGHNT, CDR2 FRNRAP. The ends lost 6 bases at V and 5 bases at J; junction bases unmatched: 4. The CDR3 sequence is 13 residues long.

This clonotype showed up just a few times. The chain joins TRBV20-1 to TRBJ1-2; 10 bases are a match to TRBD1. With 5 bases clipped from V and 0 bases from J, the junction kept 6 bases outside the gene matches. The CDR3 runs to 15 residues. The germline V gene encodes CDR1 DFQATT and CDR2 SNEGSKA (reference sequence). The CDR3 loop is CSAGTGVMANYGYTF. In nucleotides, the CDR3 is TGCAGTGCTGGGACAGGGGTTATGGCTAACTATGGCTACACCTTC.

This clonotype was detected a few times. As DNA, the CDR3 is TGTGCCAGCAGCTTGGCGTGGGCAGTGGCCTACAATGAGCAGTTCTTC. Its protein is CASSLAWAVAYNEQFF. The V and J genes are TRBV5-5 and TRBJ2-1; D is uncertain. CDR3 length: 16 amino acids. Trimming left V 0 bases short and J 2 bases short, with 12 bases between. Per germline, CDR1 SGHKS and CDR2 YYEKEE (reference sequence).

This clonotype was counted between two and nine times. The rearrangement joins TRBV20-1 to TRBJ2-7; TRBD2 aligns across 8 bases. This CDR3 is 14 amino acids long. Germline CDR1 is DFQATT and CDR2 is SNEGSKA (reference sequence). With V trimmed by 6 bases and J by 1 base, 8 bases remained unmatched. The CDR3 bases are TGCAGTGCCGTGGCGGGGGGCAAGTCCTACGAGCAGTACTTC. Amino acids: CSAVAGGKSYEQYF.

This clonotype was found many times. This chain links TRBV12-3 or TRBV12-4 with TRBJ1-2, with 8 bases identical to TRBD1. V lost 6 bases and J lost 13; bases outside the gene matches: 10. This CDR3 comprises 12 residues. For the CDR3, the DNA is TGTGCCAGCAGCACCGACAGGGGTAGCTTCACCTTC. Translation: CASSTDRGSFTF.